This is a list of T cell receptor beta chains from one sample in a study of blood T cell repertoires in COVID-19. The protocol was immunoSEQ multiplex PCR, while the TCRdb copy is restricted to in-frame clones and leaves out a portion. The sample has about 130,000 clones; roughly 86% are singletons. The sequenced sample was peripheral blood. These receptors all stem from a human donor in a cohort sampled during active COVID-19. Each CDR3 is given with its conserved first and last residue. Each record gives: D gene, J gene, CDR3 length, clone size, V gene, CDR3 DNA, CDR3 protein. A D gene is named only where the DNA matches it firmly. The size entry is marked missing in some rows and otherwise reads once, few, many or a size class.

- | TRBJ2-7 | 18 | - | TRBV21-1 | TGTGCCAGCAGCAAAAGGGGTGTGCGGGGGGGATTTTCCTACGAGCAGTACTTC | CASSKRGVRGGFSYEQYF
TRBD2 | TRBJ2-5 | 15 | - | TRBV5-1 | TGCGCCAGCAGCTTGACTAGCGGGGGCGTAGAGACCCAGTACTTC | CASSLTSGGVETQYF
TRBD1 | TRBJ1-5 | 14 | - | TRBV29-1 | TGCAGCGTAGCGACAGGGTCGGGCAATCAGCCCCAGCATTTT | CSVATGSGNQPQHF
TRBD1 | TRBJ2-7 | 13 | - | TRBV19 | TGTGCCAGCGGGACAGGGCGCGGGGGCGAGCAGTACTTC | CASGTGRGGEQYF
- | TRBJ1-2 | 15 | - | TRBV7-8 | TGTGCCAGCAGCTTAGGGGCAGGGGATAACTATGGCTACACCTTC | CASSLGAGDNYGYTF
TRBD1 | TRBJ1-1 | 17 | - | TRBV4-2 | TGTGCCAGCAGCCGCACGGACAGGGGTCGATTAAACACTGAAGCTTTCTTT | CASSRTDRGRLNTEAFF
- | TRBJ2-3 | 11 | - | TRBV29-1 | TGCAGCGTCGCAACAGCCGATACGCAGTATTTT | CSVATADTQYF
- | TRBJ2-7 | 14 | - | TRBV5-5 | TGTGCCAGCAGCTTGCTCGAGTTTCCCTACGAGCAGTACTTC | CASSLLEFPYEQYF
- | TRBJ1-1 | 16 | - | TRBV13 | TGTGCCAGCAGCTTAGCGAGGGACACCGGGAACACTGAAGCTTTCTTT | CASSLARDTGNTEAFF
- | TRBJ2-7 | 14 | - | TRBV7-9 | TGTGCCAGCAGCCGGGACATAAAAGAGCACGAGCAGTACTTC | CASSRDIKEHEQYF
TRBD1 | TRBJ1-1 | 14 | - | TRBV7-2 | TGTGCCAGCAGCTCGGGACAGGATAACACTGAAGCTTTCTTT | CASSSGQDNTEAFF
TRBD2 | TRBJ2-1 | 14 | few | TRBV6-5 | TGTGCCAGCAGATCCCTAGCGGGGGGCAATGAGCAGTTCTTC | CASRSLAGGNEQFF
TRBD2 | TRBJ2-3 | 16 | - | TRBV11-2 | TGTGCCAGCAGCCAGCTAGCGGGGGGAAGCACAGATACGCAGTATTTT | CASSQLAGGSTDTQYF
TRBD1 | TRBJ1-1 | 14 | - | TRBV15 | TGTGCCACCAGCGGGGACAGGGGTAATCCTGAAGCTTTCTTT | CATSGDRGNPEAFF
- | TRBJ2-1 | 13 | - | TRBV10-2 | TGCGCCAGCACGGGGGATTCCTACAATGAGCAGTTCTTC | CASTGDSYNEQFF
- | TRBJ1-4 | 13 | - | TRBV6-5 | TGTGCCAGCACGCAGGGCAATAATGAAAAACTGTTTTTT | CASTQGNNEKLFF
TRBD1 | TRBJ2-3 | 13 | - | TRBV25-1 | TGTGCCGCAGGGGACAGGAACACAGATACGCAGTATTTT | CAAGDRNTDTQYF
TRBD2 | TRBJ2-1 | 16 | - | TRBV10-1 | TGCGCCAGCAGTGAGTCGCGAACTAGCGTCAAGGATGAGCAGTTCTTC | CASSESRTSVKDEQFF
TRBD2 | TRBJ2-1 | 14 | few | TRBV5-1 | TGCGCCAGCAGCTTAAGACTAGCGGGGGGAGGGCAGTTCTTC | CASSLRLAGGGQFF
TRBD1 | TRBJ1-1 | 14 | - | TRBV7-2 | TGTGCCAGCAGTCTCGCTCCCCGGACAGGGAAGACTTTCTTT | CASSLAPRTGKTFF
- | TRBJ2-3 | 14 | - | TRBV18 | TGTGCCAGCTCACCACAGGGGGGGACAGATACGCAGTATTTT | CASSPQGGTDTQYF
- | TRBJ1-4 | 14 | - | TRBV27 | TGTGCCAGCAGTTCGTCAGGCGTCTATCAAAAACTGTTTTTT | CASSSSGVYQKLFF
- | TRBJ1-2 | 13 | - | TRBV9 | TGTGCCAGCAACGGTGGTACCCCGTATGGCTACACCTTC | CASNGGTPYGYTF
TRBD1 | TRBJ2-2 | 14 | - | TRBV7-2 | TGTGCCAGCAGACCGGACAGGGGGCCCGGGGAGCTGTTTTTT | CASRPDRGPGELFF